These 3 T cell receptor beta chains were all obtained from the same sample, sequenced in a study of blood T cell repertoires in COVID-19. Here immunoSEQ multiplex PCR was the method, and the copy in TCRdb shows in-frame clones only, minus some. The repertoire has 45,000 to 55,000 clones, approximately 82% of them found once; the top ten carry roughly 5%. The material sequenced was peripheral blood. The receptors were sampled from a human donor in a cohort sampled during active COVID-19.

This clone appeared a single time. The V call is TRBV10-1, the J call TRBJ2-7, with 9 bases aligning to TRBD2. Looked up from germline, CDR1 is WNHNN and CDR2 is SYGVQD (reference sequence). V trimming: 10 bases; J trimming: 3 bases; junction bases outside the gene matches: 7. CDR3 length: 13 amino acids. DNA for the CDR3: TGCGCCAATAACTGTAGCGGGAGCTACGAGCAGTACTTC. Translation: CANNCSGSYEQYF.

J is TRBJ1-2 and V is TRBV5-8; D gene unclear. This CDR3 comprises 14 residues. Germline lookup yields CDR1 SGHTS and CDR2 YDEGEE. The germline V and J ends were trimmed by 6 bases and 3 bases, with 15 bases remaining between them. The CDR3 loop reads CASIHGVGYYGYTF. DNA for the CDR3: TGTGCCAGCATCCACGGGGTGGGATACTATGGCTACACCTTC.

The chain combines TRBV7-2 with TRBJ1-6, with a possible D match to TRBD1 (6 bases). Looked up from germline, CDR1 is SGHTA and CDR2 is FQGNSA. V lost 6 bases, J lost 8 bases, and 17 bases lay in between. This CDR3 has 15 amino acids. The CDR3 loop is CASRGIAGGDSPLHF. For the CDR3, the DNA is TGTGCCAGCAGAGGAATCGCGGGGGGCGATTCACCCCTCCACTTT.